Shown below are 12 T cell receptor beta chains from a single sample sequenced in a study of blood T cells in healthy people across ages. A second PCR, run for about 7 to 11 cycles, used a sample-barcoded 5' primer plus a J-beta primer mix. TCRdb reprocessed the 5' RACE reads via MiXCR and lists one record per CDR3 protein. The sample gives around 1,900,000 distinct CDR3 sequences, about 39% of which show up once; under 30% is in the top ten. The sample consisted of blood. Every receptor here comes from a human donor in good health.

The J gene is TRBJ1-5, the V gene TRBV9; D gene uncertain. The CDR3 sequence is 14 residues long. Germline CDR1 SGDLS, CDR2 YYNGEE. The V end was cut by 3 bases, the J end by 7 bases, with 14 bases between. CDR3 amino acids: CASSAPESLQPQHF. The CDR3 DNA is TGTGCCAGCAGCGCCCCTGAATCGTTGCAGCCCCAGCATTTT.

This clonotype occurred a few times. The rearrangement uses TRBV12-3 or TRBV12-4 and TRBJ2-1, with TRBD1 identical over 7 bases. V was clipped by 7 bases and J by 2 bases; unmatched bases: 8. There are 15 residues in the CDR3. CDR3 sequence: CASKWGTAAYNEQFF. CDR3 bases: TGTGCCAGCAAATGGGGGACAGCGGCCTACAATGAGCAGTTCTTC.

This clonotype was counted only a few times. This sequence joins TRBV10-3 and TRBJ1-2; 7 bases map to TRBD1. The CDR3 is 15 amino acids. Germline-derived CDR1 and CDR2 are ENHRY and SYGVKD. Trimming removed 4 bases from V and 6 bases from J; junction bases left unmatched: 11. The CDR3 sequence is CAISVNPDRVDGYTF. CDR3 nucleotide sequence: TGTGCCATCAGTGTCAACCCCGACAGGGTGGATGGCTACACCTTC.

V gene TRBV7-2 combines with J gene TRBJ1-2, with D perhaps TRBD1 (6 bases). This CDR3 region has 15 residues. Looked up from germline, CDR1 is SGHTA and CDR2 is FQGNSA. Trimming shortened V by 2 bases and J by 8 bases, and 18 bases separated the two germline ends. The CDR3 region is CASSLQSGEVEGYTF. CDR3 coding DNA: TGTGCCAGCAGCTTACAGTCAGGGGAGGTGGAAGGCTACACCTTC.

The CDR3 here is CASKIQGSNTEAFF. As DNA, the CDR3 is TGTGCCAGCAAGATACAGGGTTCGAACACTGAAGCTTTCTTT. The chain has TRBV6-1 and TRBJ1-1; TRBD1 is a possible D gene (6 bases). CDR3 length equals 14 residues. Trimming cost V 7 bases and J 1 base, with 13 bases left between them. Germline loops: CDR1 MNHNS, CDR2 SASEGT.

In this sample, this clonotype turned up a few times. This chain uses TRBV15 with TRBJ1-2; no reliable D call. Trimming stripped 0 bases from V and 8 bases from J, with 19 bases between. This CDR3 spans 16 amino acids. The germline V gene has CDR1 LNHNV and CDR2 YYDKDF (reference sequence). CDR3 DNA: TGTGCCACCAGCAGAGAGTTCCGGAGGAGGGAAAGCGGCTACACCTTC. Its protein is CATSREFRRRESGYTF.

This clonotype was counted a few times. The chain carries TRBV13 and TRBJ2-7; no clear D gene. The germline CDR1 and CDR2 sequences are PRHDT and FYEKMQ (reference sequence). The V end was cut by 1 base, the J end by 4 bases, with 14 bases between. This CDR3 region has 15 residues. The CDR3 spells CASSLATESTYEQYF. DNA of the CDR3: TGTGCCAGCAGCTTAGCTACGGAGTCTACATACGAGCAGTACTTC.

This clonotype was seen more than once but under ten times. The chain carries TRBV7-9 and TRBJ2-3; D remains ambiguous. The V and J ends lost 5 bases and 0 bases respectively, with 12 bases between them. The germline V gene has CDR1 SEHNR and CDR2 FQNEAQ (reference sequence). The CDR3 length is 15 residues. CDR3 residues: CASSPLRSSTDTQYF. The CDR3 DNA is TGTGCCAGCAGCCCCCTTCGATCTAGCACAGATACGCAGTATTTT.

This clonotype was recorded a few times. The chain uses TRBV20-1 and TRBJ2-5; D not resolved. Germline V lookup: CDR1 DFQATT, CDR2 SNEGSKA (reference sequence). The length of the CDR3 is 12 residues. The ends were cut back, 3 bases at V and 0 bases at J, with 5 bases in the middle. For the CDR3, the DNA is TGCAGTGCTAGGGATGACCAAGAGACCCAGTACTTC. The encoded protein is CSARDDQETQYF.

The gene calls are TRBV7-9 and TRBJ1-1, with a weak D call TRBD1 (6 bases). Germline V lookup: CDR1 SEHNR, CDR2 FQNEAQ (reference sequence). The CDR3 length is 13 residues. This CDR3 reads CGGPINMNTEAFF. The CDR3 nucleotides read TGTGGGGGGCCTATTAACATGAACACTGAAGCTTTCTTT.

The rearrangement links TRBV7-9 to TRBJ2-1, with a tentative D call TRBD1 (6 bases). Germline V gene lookup returns CDR1 SEHNR and CDR2 FQNEAQ (reference sequence). Trimming took off 2 bases at V and 9 bases at J, with 11 bases between the two ends. The CDR3 has 13 amino acids. CDR3 nucleotides: TGTGCCAGCAGCTTAAAAGGGGGAAGTGAGCAGTTCTTC. Translation: CASSLKGGSEQFF. Drawing the rest from reference TRBV7-9 and TRBJ2-1, the complete variable domain is DTGVSQNPRHKITKRGQNVTFRCDPISEHNRLYWYRQTLGQGPEFLTYFQNEAQLEKSRLLSDRFSAERPKGSFSTLEIQRTEQGDSAMYLCASSLKGGSEQFFGPGTRLTVL.

This clonotype was counted a single time. The CDR3 DNA reads TGTGCCAGCAGTTACACAGAACCCGCGAACACCGGGGAGCTGTTTTTT. This translates into CASSYTEPANTGELFF. The V call is TRBV6-6, the J call TRBJ2-2; no reliable D call. Per germline, CDR1 MNHNY and CDR2 SVGAGI (reference sequence). Between the trimmed V and J ends, which lost 2 bases and 0 bases, there was a span of 10 bases. CDR3 length: 16 residues.